This T cell receptor (beta chain) derives from a study of blood T cell repertoires in COVID-19 (TCRdb year 2020). Concerning the study at large: Samples from collaborators originated in the United States, Italy and Spain and spanned both the acute and convalescent phases of COVID-19. The material from the prospective study consisted of cDNA or gDNA derived from T cells, B-cell-depleted T cells, or PBMCs. Deeply sampled blood TCRbeta repertoires from subjects exposed to, actively infected with, or recovered from COVID-19 were included in the dataset. The repertoires were released in a freely available public database intended as a resource for research on the immune response to SARS-CoV-2. The samples were drawn from two sources: the first 160 participants of the ongoing ImmuneRACE study, and approximately 1,300 subjects contributed by 6 global collaborators. The sample metadata nearly always contained a de-identified subject ID, COVID-19 status, age in years and sex. HLA class I and class II types, where available, came from metadata supplied by the sample provider rather than from assay-based typing. Overall results and qualifications from the work: The amount of clinical and demographic metadata varied by source and participant and was provided uncurated.

This clone was seen more than once but under ten times. What this receptor recognizes is not known. Base qualities are not recorded, but no much larger clone differs from it by a single base. The CDR3 runs 14 amino acids, cysteine and phenylalanine included. Only the CDR3 part of the read is kept: 42 bases, read in frame from the first base. CDR1 and CDR2 are drawn from the germline V gene: MDHEN, SYDVKM. Germline trimming: 7 bases from V, 12 bases from J; junction bases outside gene matches: 14. Participants in the prospective study were aged roughly 18 to 100 years, lived in more than 20 United States geographic areas, and enrolled through a virtual design. In the prospective study, cohorts were assigned on the basis of participant-reported clinical history obtained from a screening survey and a study questionnaire. Recovered participants in ImmuneRACE Cohort 3 were defined by two consecutive negative NP/OP PCR tests, clearance by a healthcare professional, or resolution of symptoms. In the prospective study, mobile phlebotomists collected whole blood, serum and a nasopharyngeal or oropharyngeal swab from each participant. Participants in the prospective study had the option to provide additional blood draws and questionnaires over a roughly two-month period. Prospective study blood samples were shipped either frozen or at room temperature before DNA extraction.

The immunoSEQ Assay, a bias-controlled multiplex PCR, was used to amplify TCRbeta CDR3 regions from genomic DNA. Regarding the original processing steps: The number of nucleated cells in each sample was estimated from the amplification of reference gene primers within the assay. To quantify the absolute abundance of each unique TCRbeta CDR3 rearrangement, sequence reads were collapsed and filtered. For each sample, productive Simpson clonality was calculated as the square root of Simpson's diversity index over productive rearrangements. This is the immuneACCESS table as TCRdb keeps it, with only in-frame sequences that have V and J called. A part of the clones is gone; compared with another copy, unresolved V genes explain less than half, and the rest is unexplained. That table is the source of V, J and clone size, and D and trimming were worked out from the DNA. For this sample the table gives around 310,000 clones, of which roughly 91% were detected only once. Over 9% of the sample goes to the ten largest clones.

The chain employs TRBV28 and TRBJ2-7, with 11 bases in between that match TRBD1. The TCR originated in a woman under 40 who had recovered from COVID-19. Sequencing used PBMCs or T cells enriched from blood (not recorded which). The CDR3 protein: CASKFPGQGEVAYF. The DNA sequence follows: TGTGCCAGCAAATTCCCGGGACAGGGGGAAGTCGCGTACTTC.